Following are 8 T cell receptor beta chains from one sample sequenced in a study of glioma-infiltrating T cells after dendritic cell vaccination. Time point described: after dendritic cell vaccination, including at tumor progression/relapse. Some clones are missing from TCRdb's copy, which holds only in-frame ones; the method was immunoSEQ multiplex PCR. The table shows 60,000 or so clones, with around nine tenths occurring only once. The sample here was blood, taken after dendritic cell vaccination. All receptors derive from a human donor with glioblastoma.

The chain joins TRBV6-1 to TRBJ1-4; D is possibly TRBD1 (5 bases). V was shortened by 5 bases and J by 14 bases, with 18 bases between the two germline ends. The CDR3 extends over 13 amino acids. Germline V lookup: CDR1 MNHNS, CDR2 SASEGT. This CDR3 reads CASSPSRDSQLFF. The CDR3 DNA sequence: TGTGCCAGCAGTCCGAGCCGGGACTCCCAGCTGTTTTTT.

The gene calls are TRBV6-1 and TRBJ2-1, with a possible D match to TRBD1 (5 bases). Trimming took off 6 bases at V and 8 bases at J, with 14 bases between the two ends. CDR1 is MNHNS and CDR2 is SASEGT in the germline V gene. There are 13 residues in the CDR3. The CDR3 sequence: CASSVEWGYEQFF. The CDR3 DNA is TGTGCCAGCAGCGTAGAGTGGGGCTATGAGCAGTTCTTC.

In this sample, this clone turned up once. The chain joins TRBV18 to TRBJ2-2; no definite D call. Germline lookup yields CDR1 KGHSH and CDR2 LQKENI. This CDR3 region has 11 residues. V was shortened by 6 bases and J by 6 bases, with 5 bases between the two germline ends. CDR3 amino acids: CASSAPGELFF. As DNA, the CDR3 is TGTGCCAGCTCGGCCCCCGGGGAGCTGTTTTTT.

The count of this clone is one. The genes are TRBV19 and TRBJ2-4; no reliable D call. The CDR3 has 15 residues. Trimming removed 6 bases at V and 4 bases at J, with 16 bases between. Germline V gene lookup returns CDR1 LNHDA and CDR2 SQIVND (reference sequence). The CDR3 nucleotides are TGTGCCAGTAGCCCTACTACCTCAGTGAAAAACATTCAGTACTTC. This translates into CASSPTTSVKNIQYF.

Judged by abundance, this clone is medium-sized. The chain uses TRBV4-3 and TRBJ1-3; TRBD1 might be the D (5 bases). Germline V gene lookup returns CDR1 LGHNA and CDR2 YSLEER. V lost 8 bases to trimming and J lost 8 bases, with 13 bases between them. There are 12 residues in the CDR3. CDR3 sequence: CASGKGLDTIYF. In DNA form, the CDR3 reads TGCGCCAGCGGAAAGGGGTTGGACACCATATATTTT.

The chain has TRBV2 and TRBJ2-4, with 9 bases lining up with TRBD1. The V gene's germline CDR1 is SNHLY and CDR2 FYNNEI. The J segment lost 2 bases and the V segment lost 11 bases, leaving 7 bases of the junction unmatched. This CDR3 comprises 14 residues. In DNA, the CDR3 is TGTGCCGGAGAGACAGGGGGACCCAAAAACATTCAGTACTTC. This encodes CAGETGGPKNIQYF.

CDR3 sequence (DNA): TGCGCCAGCAGCCAAGATGTCGGTGGCGGGGAGCTGTTTTTT. Amino acid sequence: CASSQDVGGGELFF. The chain is built from TRBV4-3 and TRBJ2-2; D gene ambiguous. The CDR3 is 14 amino acids. The germline gives CDR1 LGHNA, CDR2 YSLEER. Deletions cut 0 bases from V and 7 bases from J, with 9 bases between.

V gene TRBV4-1 combines with J gene TRBJ1-5; D perhaps matches TRBD1 (5 bases). Germline V lookup: CDR1 MGHRA, CDR2 YSYEKL. The CDR3 spans 16 residues. The V end lost 0 bases, the J end lost 4 bases, and 13 bases lay between the germline ends. The CDR3, as DNA: TGCGCCAGCAGCCAAGAGGAGGGACTAGGAAATCAGCCCCAGCATTTT. This codes for CASSQEEGLGNQPQHF.